This T cell receptor beta chain was sequenced for a study of T cell repertoires in cytomegalovirus infection. Study-wide context: Both CMV infection and a matching HLA type were indicated by public TCR beta signatures.

TCRdb re-derived calls from the reads in MiXCR, one entry per CDR3 protein. The sample has fewer than 700,000 distinct CDR3 sequences, 24% seen once. A remark on this clonotype: Its specificity is unknown.

The CDR3 spans 17 residues. Germline V lookup: CDR1 SGHDN, CDR2 FVKESK. J lost 5 bases, V lost 0 bases, and 11 bases had no gene match. Study results and limitations: Frequencies of public TCR beta families were cumulated, and this identified carriers of CMV plus the relevant HLA. In two of eight donors, the top clonotype was HLA-C-restricted CMV-specific.

The source is a human donor in good health (CMV status not recorded). Some clones in this sample may be carry-over from other donors' samples. The J gene is TRBJ2-3, the V gene TRBV14; 7 nucleotides agree with TRBD2. Sequenced sample: CD8+ T cells from PBMCs. The CDR3, as DNA: TGTGCCAGCAGCCAAGATTTCTGGGCGGGGGTTAGAGATACGCAGTATTTT. It encodes CASSQDFWAGVRDTQYF.